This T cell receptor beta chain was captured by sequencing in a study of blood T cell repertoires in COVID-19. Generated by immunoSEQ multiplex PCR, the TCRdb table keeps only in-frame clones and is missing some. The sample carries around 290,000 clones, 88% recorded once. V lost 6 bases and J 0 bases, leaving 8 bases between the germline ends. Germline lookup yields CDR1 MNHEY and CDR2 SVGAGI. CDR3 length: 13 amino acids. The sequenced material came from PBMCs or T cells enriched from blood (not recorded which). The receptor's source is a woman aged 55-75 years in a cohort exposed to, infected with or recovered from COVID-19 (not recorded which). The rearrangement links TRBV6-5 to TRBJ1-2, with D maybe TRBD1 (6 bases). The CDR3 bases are TGTGCCAGCAGAGGGGGGGCTAACTATGGCTACACCTTC. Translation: CASRGGANYGYTF.